Listed here is a single T cell receptor (beta chain). The data belong to a study of blood T cell repertoires in COVID-19. Study at large: Whether acute or convalescent, the COVID-19 samples came from the United States, Italy and Spain. The analysed material was cDNA or gDNA that came from T cells, B-cell-depleted T cells, or PBMCs.

This CDR3 contains 13 residues. V was shortened by 7 bases and J by 3 bases, with 10 bases between the two germline ends. Germline V CDR1 and CDR2: MNHEY, SVGAGI. Authors' analysis steps: Cell counts per sample came from amplifying reference gene primers. The table came from immunoSEQ multiplex PCR; TCRdb's copy has only in-frame clones and leaves some out. V and J calls and clone size come straight from that table; D and trimming were deduced from the DNA. The sample lists under 110,000 clones; 85% to 95% were seen once. The TCR sequence derives from a man aged 45-65 years with active COVID-19. The chain has TRBV6-5 and TRBJ1-5; D unresolved. The sample consisted of peripheral blood. DNA of the CDR3: TGTGCCAGCAACCGGCGGCTCAATCAGCCCCAGCATTTT. Amino acid sequence: CASNRRLNQPQHF.